The entry that follows covers one T cell receptor beta chain sequence. The data were taken from a study of blood T cell repertoires in COVID-19. As for the study in general: The United States, Italy and Spain were the sources of the acute and convalescent COVID-19 samples.

The CDR3 consists of 16 residues. The V gene end was trimmed by 1 base and the J gene end by 2 bases; junction bases not matched to a gene: 6. Germline CDR1 is GTSNPN and CDR2 is SVGIG (reference sequence). It was during active infection that Seattle patients were enrolled and then longitudinally followed. Here immunoSEQ multiplex PCR was the method, and the copy in TCRdb shows in-frame clones only, minus some. The sample records about 200,000 clones, roughly 88% being singletons. J is TRBJ2-4 and V is TRBV30; 9 nucleotides agree with TRBD1. The sequence came from a man aged 50 or older with COVID-19, enrolled during active disease. The sequenced sample was peripheral blood. This CDR3 reads CAWSGPGQGPKNIQYF. The CDR3, as DNA: TGTGCCTGGAGTGGCCCAGGACAGGGGCCCAAAAACATTCAGTACTTC.